These 5 T cell receptor beta chains originate from one sample sequenced in a study of cytomegalovirus exposure and HLA in healthy donors. With 60 Vbeta and 13 Jbeta primers, the PCR was carried out. Here immunoSEQ multiplex PCR was the method, and the copy in TCRdb shows in-frame clones only, minus some. Among about 140,000 clones listed, approximately 80% were seen once. The material sequenced was PBMCs. The receptors shown here come from a young man in good health and CMV-seropositive.

The chain is built from TRBV7-9 and TRBJ2-7, with D perhaps TRBD1 (7 bases). Trimming removed 2 bases at V and 7 bases at J, with 18 bases between. The germline CDR1 and CDR2 sequences are SEHNR and FQNEAQ (reference sequence). This CDR3 has 15 residues. The CDR3 loop is CASSLNRGLPGEQYF. The CDR3 DNA reads TGTGCCAGCAGCTTAAACAGGGGACTTCCTGGGGAGCAGTACTTC.

This clone was detected once. The CDR3 DNA sequence: TGTGCCAGCAGCCATACAGGGGTAGGATATGGCTACACCTTC. Translating it yields CASSHTGVGYGYTF. J is TRBJ1-2 and V is TRBV5-5; 7 bases are a match to TRBD1. CDR3 length: 14 residues. Germline V gene lookup returns CDR1 SGHKS and CDR2 YYEKEE (reference sequence). V shed 4 bases and J 5 bases; nucleotides not matched to a gene: 8.

This clone was observed a few times. The same CDR3 also results from other DNA sequences found in this sample. The chain employs TRBV7-3 and TRBJ1-1; 8 positions match TRBD1. CDR1 SGHTA and CDR2 FQGTGA come from the germline V gene. There are 14 residues in the CDR3. The V segment lost 5 bases and the J segment 2 bases; nucleotides outside the gene matches: 4. CDR3 region: CASSLDRGNTEAFF. The DNA of the CDR3 is TGTGCCAGCAGCCTCGACAGGGGAAACACTGAAGCTTTCTTT.

V usage is TRBV9 and J usage is TRBJ2-7; 13 bases are a match to TRBD2. Germline V lookup: CDR1 SGDLS, CDR2 YYNGEE. J was trimmed by 4 bases and V by 2 bases; bases with no gene match: 3. The CDR3 spans 15 residues. DNA of the CDR3: TGTGCCAGCAGCGTGGGGACTAGCGGGATATACGAGCAGTACTTC. Amino acid sequence: CASSVGTSGIYEQYF.

V gene TRBV19 combines with J gene TRBJ1-1; TRBD1 matches at 12 bases. Germline-derived CDR1 and CDR2 are LNHDA and SQIVND (reference sequence). V dropped 10 bases and J dropped 3; count of bases not matched to a gene: 12. The CDR3 extends over 16 amino acids. CDR3: CATPGQGALVDTEAFF. Here the CDR3 DNA reads TGTGCCACCCCGGGACAGGGGGCTCTTGTTGACACTGAAGCTTTCTTT.